The entry that follows covers one T cell receptor (beta chain) sequence. The antigen is not known. Per the germline V gene, CDR1 is MDHEN and CDR2 is SYDVKM. The CDR3 has 13 amino acids. V lost 6 bases and J lost 0, with 9 bases in between. Clones were sequenced by immunoSEQ multiplex PCR, and TCRdb holds only the in-frame ones, with some missing. The sample carries more than 110,000 clones, around nine tenths recorded once. This specimen comes from a study of T cell responses to AZD1222 COVID-19 vaccine. Points from the study as a whole: Seropositive status at baseline applied to only 5 or 6 AZD1222 recipients.

This sample comprised peripheral blood, obtained 28 days after the second AZD1222 dose. The origin of this receptor is an adult who received the AZD1222 COVID-19 vaccine. The chain recombines TRBV28 with TRBJ2-7; D gene unclear. CDR3 bases: TGTGCCAGCAGATCCGATAGCTCCTACGAGCAGTACTTC. It translates to CASRSDSSYEQYF.